This passage covers 4 T cell receptor beta chains from one sample sequenced in a study of identical twins. Via MiXCR, TCRdb re-called the 5' RACE reads, giving one row per CDR3 protein. This repertoire shows 650,000 to 750,000 distinct CDR3 sequences, approximately 21% found once; its top ten account for more than 4%. The sample was also linked to a second study, of T cells expressing NK-cell markers.

Sample: PBMCs. These receptor sequences come from a young woman in good health.

This clonotype was counted between two and nine times. This rearrangement joins TRBV12-3 or TRBV12-4 to TRBJ1-3, with D possibly being TRBD1 (6 bases). Trimming took 7 bases from V and 0 from J, leaving 13 bases between them. The CDR3 loop spans 15 amino acids. The CDR3 DNA is TGTGCCAGCATGGGACAAACGAGCTCTGGAAACACCATATATTTT. Amino acids: CASMGQTSSGNTIYF.

This clonotype was seen only a few times. The chain joins TRBV12-3 or TRBV12-4 to TRBJ2-7, with D possibly matching TRBD1 (6 bases). Trimming took 6 bases from V and 13 from J, leaving 19 bases between them. The CDR3 is 12 amino acids. The CDR3 sequence: CASSLAGAGAYF. In DNA form, the CDR3 reads TGTGCCAGCAGCTTGGCAGGGGCCGGGGCATACTTC.

This clonotype showed up just a few times. This sequence joins TRBV5-5 and TRBJ2-7, with 10 nucleotides matching TRBD2. Trimming cost V 4 bases and J 4 bases; bases outside gene matches: 5. CDR3 length: 14 residues. CDR1 and CDR2 (germline): SGHKS, YYEKEE (reference sequence). The CDR3 loop reads CASSLLAGRYEQYF. CDR3 in DNA: TGTGCCAGCAGCCTACTAGCGGGACGATACGAGCAGTACTTC.

Only one count was recorded for this clonotype. The V call is TRBV5-1, the J call TRBJ2-3; 7 nucleotides agree with TRBD1. The CDR3 sequence is 15 residues long. The ends lost 5 bases at V and 4 bases at J; junction bases unmatched: 10. CDR1 is SGHRS, CDR2 YFSETQ, per germline. In nucleotides, the CDR3 is TGCGCCAGCAGTCTTACAGGGGTAGGAGCAGATACGCAGTATTTT. It specifies CASSLTGVGADTQYF.